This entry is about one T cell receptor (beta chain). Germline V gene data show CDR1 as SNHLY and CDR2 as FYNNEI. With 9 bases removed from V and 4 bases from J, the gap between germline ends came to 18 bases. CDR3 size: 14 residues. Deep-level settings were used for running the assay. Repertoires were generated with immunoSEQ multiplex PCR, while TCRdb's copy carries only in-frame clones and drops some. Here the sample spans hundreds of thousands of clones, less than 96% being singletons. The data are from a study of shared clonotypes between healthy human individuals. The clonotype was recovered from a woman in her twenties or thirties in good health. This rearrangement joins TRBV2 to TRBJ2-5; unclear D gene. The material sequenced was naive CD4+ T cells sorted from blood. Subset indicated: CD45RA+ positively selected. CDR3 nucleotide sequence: TGTGCCAGGGAGAGTTTTATCGTTCGAGAGACCCAGTACTTC. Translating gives CARESFIVRETQYF. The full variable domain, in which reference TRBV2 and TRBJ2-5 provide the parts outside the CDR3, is EPEVTQTPSHQVTQMGQEVILRCVPISNHLYFYWYRQILGQKVEFLVSFYNNEISEKSEIFDDQFSVERPDGSNFTLKIRSTKLEDSAMYFCARESFIVRETQYFGPGTRLLVL.